This T cell receptor beta chain was recorded in a study of cytotoxic CD8 clonotypes in ibrutinib-treated CLL. About the study: The authors obtained response samples at a median of around 12 months of treatment, range 6 to 36. The samples contained 260,000 or so productive templates on average. They also contained an average of about 100,000 productive rearrangements.

Germline-derived CDR1 and CDR2 are SGHAT and FQNNGV. V gave up 2 bases and J gave up 6 bases, with 7 bases separating them. The CDR3 contains 13 residues. Depth targeted 1 in 200,000 to 1 in 1 million T cells, averaging around 10x coverage per clonotype. The assay was immunoSEQ multiplex PCR, and TCRdb's table has in-frame clones only and misses some. The sample lists roughly 330,000 clones, roughly 70% occurring once. This clone was recorded a few times. This rearrangement joins TRBV11-2 to TRBJ2-2; maybe TRBD2 (5 bases). The source was PBMCs, collected after 36 months of ibrutinib treatment. The source of this sequence is a human donor with chronic lymphocytic leukemia. CDR3 DNA: TGTGCCAGCAGCTTAAGAGCGGCCGGGGAGCTGTTTTTT. Translated, it gives CASSLRAAGELFF.